This is a list of T cell receptor beta chains from one sample in a study of blood T cells in healthy people across ages. TCRdb re-derived calls from the 5' RACE reads in MiXCR, one entry per CDR3 protein. Of roughly 1.9 million distinct CDR3 sequences in the sample, roughly two fifths were seen once. The sample taken for sequencing was blood. The receptor source for this set is a human donor in good health. CDR3s include the opening cysteine and the closing phenylalanine or tryptophan. The D gene is left open where the match is weak. Clone size is not always given. Where it is, it says once, few, many or a class for expanded clones.

J | V | size | D | CDR3 | DNA
TRBJ2-4 | TRBV12-3/TRBV12-4 | NA | NA | CASSSPGLYIQYF | TGTGCCAGCAGTTCCCCCGGACTTTACATTCAGTACTTC
TRBJ1-2 | TRBV4-1 | few | TRBD1 | CASSQDPGTENYGYTF | TGCGCCAGCAGCCAAGATCCCGGGACAGAGAACTATGGCTACACCTTC
TRBJ1-2 | TRBV7-2 | NA | NA | CASSPGDINYGYTF | TGTGCCAGCAGCCCGGGTGACATCAACTATGGCTACACCTTC
TRBJ2-1 | TRBV24-1 | NA | NA | CATIPGPNEQFF | TGTGCCACCATACCGGGCCCTAATGAGCAGTTCTTC
TRBJ1-5 | TRBV20-1 | NA | TRBD1 | CSARRTGGLGNQPQHF | TGCAGTGCTAGGCGGACAGGGGGCCTCGGCAATCAGCCCCAGCATTTT
TRBJ1-2 | TRBV12-5 | NA | TRBD1 | CASGSYDRGAHGYTF | TGTGCTAGTGGTTCGTACGACAGGGGCGCTCATGGCTACACCTTC
TRBJ2-1 | TRBV7-9 | NA | NA | CASKPPAMAGYEQFF | TGTGCCAGCAAGCCCCCGGCGATGGCGGGGTACGAGCAGTTCTTC
TRBJ1-4 | TRBV4-2 | NA | NA | CASSQDKLFF | TGTGCCAGCAGCCAAGATAAACTGTTTTTT
TRBJ2-7 | TRBV5-5 | many | NA | CASSQTGAPNYEQYF | TGTGCCAGCAGCCAAACTGGGGCACCTAACTACGAGCAGTACTTC
TRBJ2-3 | TRBV5-1 | NA | NA | CASSLNVPDTQYF | TGCGCCAGCAGCTTGAACGTGCCAGATACGCAGTATTTT
TRBJ2-7 | TRBV3-1 | few | NA | CASSQGRRFYYEQYF | TGTGCCAGCAGCCAAGGAAGAAGATTTTACTACGAGCAGTACTTC
TRBJ2-1 | TRBV7-2 | few | NA | CASSLGQAAGNEQFF | TGTGCCAGCAGCTTAGGACAGGCGGCGGGCAATGAGCAGTTCTTC
TRBJ2-7 | TRBV10-3 | NA | NA | CAISEGREYYEQYF | TGTGCCATCAGTGAGGGCAGGGAATACTACGAGCAGTACTTC
TRBJ2-7 | TRBV29-1 | NA | TRBD2 | CSVEVAGLPYEQYF | TGCAGCGTTGAGGTAGCGGGTTTGCCCTACGAGCAGTACTTC
TRBJ1-5 | TRBV29-1 | NA | NA | CSVEESVIGAGQPFYSNQPQHF | TGCAGCGTTGAAGAATCCGTAATTGGAGCCGGACAGCCATTTTATAGCAATCAGCCCCAGCATTTT
TRBJ2-3 | TRBV7-8 | NA | NA | CASSLFSSGFTSTDTQYF | TGTGCCAGCAGCTTATTTTCCTCTGGTTTTACTAGCACAGATACGCAGTATTTT
TRBJ2-5 | TRBV5-1 | NA | NA | CASSLGNYKRETQYF | TGCGCCAGCAGCTTGGGTAACTATAAGAGGGAGACCCAGTACTTC
TRBJ2-5 | TRBV10-3 | NA | NA | CAIRGVGPETQYF | TGTGCCATCAGGGGGGTAGGGCCGGAGACCCAGTACTTC
TRBJ2-7 | TRBV7-2 | NA | NA | CASSQSRGAEQYF | TGTGCCAGCAGCCAGAGTCGCGGGGCCGAGCAGTACTTC
TRBJ1-5 | TRBV5-1 | NA | NA | CASSLESSGPQHF | TGCGCCAGCAGCTTGGAGTCTTCGGGGCCCCAGCATTTT
TRBJ2-5 | TRBV7-2 | NA | TRBD2 | CASSLSPSGYQETQYF | TGTGCCAGCAGCTTATCTCCTAGCGGTTACCAAGAGACCCAGTACTTC
TRBJ1-4 | TRBV4-3 | NA | NA | CASSPLGQTIEKLFF | TGCGCCAGCAGCCCCCTCGGGCAGACGATTGAAAAACTGTTTTTT
TRBJ1-4 | TRBV3-1 | NA | NA | CASSLPAVIGEKLFF | TGTGCCAGCAGCCTTCCGGCCGTTATTGGGGAAAAACTGTTTTTT
TRBJ2-7 | TRBV12-3/TRBV12-4 | few | NA | CACSLGDSYEQYF | TGTGCCTGCAGCCTAGGGGACTCCTACGAGCAGTACTTC
TRBJ2-7 | TRBV4-2 | few | TRBD2 | CASSQDVAGGYYEQYF | TGTGCCAGCAGCCAAGACGTAGCGGGGGGGTACTACGAGCAGTACTTC
TRBJ2-7 | TRBV14 | NA | NA | CASSSIRFSSYEQYF | TGTGCCAGCAGCTCTATTCGCTTCTCCTCCTACGAGCAGTACTTC
TRBJ1-2 | TRBV6-5 | few | TRBD1 | CASSRDRVVGYTF | TGTGCCAGCAGTAGGGACAGAGTCGTTGGCTACACCTTC
TRBJ1-6 | TRBV7-2 | NA | NA | CASSLEGFNSPLHF | TGTGCCAGCAGCTTAGAGGGTTTTAATTCACCCCTCCACTTT
TRBJ2-1 | TRBV20-1 | NA | NA | CSAINRAKSYNEQFF | TGCAGTGCTATCAACAGGGCAAAATCCTACAATGAGCAGTTCTTC
TRBJ2-3 | TRBV30 | NA | NA | CAWSVVSDTQYF | TGTGCCTGGAGTGTAGTATCGGATACGCAGTATTTT
TRBJ2-3 | TRBV11-3 | NA | TRBD2 | CASSLTSAGDTQYF | TGTGCCAGCAGCTTAACTAGCGCAGGGGATACGCAGTATTTT
TRBJ1-1 | TRBV5-5 | NA | NA | CASSLEMWDTEAFF | TGTGCCAGCAGCCTGGAGATGTGGGACACTGAAGCTTTCTTT
TRBJ2-5 | TRBV5-1 | NA | NA | CASKAGSQETQYF | TGCGCCAGCAAGGCAGGGAGCCAAGAGACCCAGTACTTC
TRBJ2-3 | TRBV20-1 | once | TRBD2 | CSASSPAGGPDTQYF | TGCAGTGCTAGTTCACCAGCGGGGGGGCCAGATACGCAGTATTTT
TRBJ2-7 | TRBV29-1 | few | NA | CSVDSQASSYEQYF | TGCAGCGTTGATTCGCAGGCGAGCTCCTACGAGCAGTACTTC
TRBJ2-3 | TRBV7-2 | few | NA | CASTLLGGAKADTQYF | TGTGCCAGCACCCTCTTGGGGGGGGCGAAAGCAGATACGCAGTATTTT
TRBJ1-2 | TRBV13 | NA | NA | CASSLGAGQYYGYTF | TGTGCCAGCAGCCTAGGGGCGGGGCAGTACTATGGCTACACCTTC
TRBJ2-7 | TRBV18 | many | NA | CASSLRQDSYEQYF | TGTGCCAGCTCACTTAGACAGGACTCCTACGAGCAGTACTTC
TRBJ1-1 | TRBV20-1 | few | NA | CSVRRGGLRNTEAFF | TGCAGTGTTAGGAGGGGGGGGCTTAGGAACACTGAAGCTTTCTTT
TRBJ1-4 | TRBV4-1 | NA | NA | CASSQDDVFALGLFF | TGCGCCAGCAGCCAAGATGACGTTTTTGCCCTGGGGTTGTTTTTT
TRBJ2-4 | TRBV7-2 | once | NA | CASSSQGAPQNIQYF | TGTGCCAGCAGCTCCCAGGGAGCGCCTCAAAACATTCAGTACTTC
TRBJ1-1 | TRBV28 | few | NA | CASSFPGANTEAFF | TGTGCCAGCAGTTTTCCCGGGGCAAACACTGAAGCTTTCTTT
TRBJ2-5 | TRBV27 | NA | NA | CASSSIQGAEGEQYF | TGTGCCAGCAGCTCAATACAGGGCGCGGAGGGGGAGCAGTACTTC
TRBJ2-5 | TRBV7-7 | few | NA | CASSLEGTEQETQYF | TGTGCCAGCAGCTTGGAAGGGACGGAACAAGAGACCCAGTACTTC
TRBJ1-2 | TRBV6-6 | NA | NA | CASSDPYGYTF | TGTGCCAGCAGCGATCCTTATGGCTACACCTTC
TRBJ2-3 | TRBV5-5 | few | TRBD1 | CASSPDRDTDTQYF | TGTGCCAGCAGCCCGGACAGGGACACAGATACGCAGTATTTT
TRBJ1-2 | TRBV29-1 | few | NA | CSVERGLYGHTF | TGCAGCGTTGAACGGGGGCTTTATGGCCACACCTTC
TRBJ1-6 | TRBV7-2 | NA | NA | CASSLQPGSPLHF | TGTGCCAGCAGCTTACAGCCAGGATCACCCCTCCACTTT
TRBJ2-5 | TRBV9 | NA | TRBD1 | CASSVAQGALETQYF | TGTGCCAGCAGCGTAGCTCAGGGGGCGTTGGAGACCCAGTACTTC
TRBJ2-7 | TRBV20-1 | NA | NA | CSASQTWDPYSEQYF | TGCAGTGCTAGCCAGACTTGGGACCCCTACTCCGAGCAGTACTTC
TRBJ2-1 | TRBV27 | NA | NA | CASSQAAEQFF | TGTGCCAGCAGCCAGGCAGCTGAGCAGTTCTTC
TRBJ2-3 | TRBV7-9 | few | NA | CASSLARGLEDTQYF | TGTGCCAGCAGCTTAGCCAGGGGTTTGGAAGATACGCAGTATTTT
TRBJ1-6 | TRBV2 | few | NA | CASTQDNSPLHF | TGTGCCAGCACCCAGGATAATTCACCCCTCCACTTT
TRBJ2-7 | TRBV29-1 | NA | NA | CSVVGSRYEQYF | TGCAGCGTTGTCGGGAGTAGGTACGAGCAGTACTTC
TRBJ1-2 | TRBV5-8 | few | NA | CASSLFFGAMPNYGYTF | TGTGCCAGCAGCTTGTTTTTCGGGGCCATGCCTAACTATGGCTACACCTTC
TRBJ1-2 | TRBV28 | NA | TRBD1 | CASSLSSTGNYGYTF | TGTGCCAGCAGTTTATCCTCGACAGGGAACTATGGCTACACCTTC
TRBJ2-3 | TRBV7-3 | once | NA | CASSLAPTTDTQYF | TGTGCCAGCAGCCTGGCTCCAACCACAGATACGCAGTATTTT